These T cell receptor beta chains were read from a single sample in a study of cytomegalovirus exposure and HLA in healthy donors. TCRdb keeps only in-frame clones here, not all; method: immunoSEQ multiplex PCR. The top ten clones hold roughly 10% of a sample with approximately 120,000 clones, about 80% of them seen once. Sequenced input: PBMCs. The receptors stem from a woman between 45 and 60 years old in good health and CMV-seropositive. Both conserved end residues are part of each CDR3.

v_call,j_call,cdr3_aa
TRBV19,TRBJ2-5,CASSGHREAYLETQYF
TRBV7-8,TRBJ1-4,CASSSAPGTAGEKLFF
TRBV19,TRBJ1-5,CASTAVMGSNQPQHF
TRBV6-5,TRBJ1-4,CASSYRLQANEKLFF
TRBV27,TRBJ1-1,CASRSLGRQDTEAFF
TRBV10-2,TRBJ2-2,CASRGGNTGELFF
TRBV2,TRBJ2-5,CASSEGGGLGTQYF
TRBV6-5,TRBJ2-4,CASSPPGSGLGIQYF
TRBV6-6,TRBJ2-7,CASINHQTGYSYEQYF
TRBV7-3,TRBJ2-2,CASSLTPGGGVAGELFF
TRBV5-6,TRBJ2-3,CASSFQGGTDTQYF
TRBV21-1,TRBJ2-3,CAGLIGTAEDTQYF
TRBV2,TRBJ1-2,CASSERRTGAAYGYTF
TRBV28,TRBJ1-4,CASSTGQGAEKLFF
TRBV30,TRBJ1-3,CAWSVRQIGNTIYF
TRBV4-3,TRBJ1-4,CASSQGQGGEKLFF
TRBV30,TRBJ2-3,CAWSAASGTDTQYF
TRBV6-6,TRBJ1-6,CASSPRGADSPLHF
TRBV18,TRBJ2-3,CASSPLETSVFADTQYF
TRBV4-2,TRBJ2-7,CASSQGVPSYEQYF
TRBV7-2,TRBJ2-3,CASSLVGPGLAGDTQYF
TRBV5-1,TRBJ2-5,CASSGTSLPGQGTQYF
TRBV7-2,TRBJ2-7,CASSKGASAYEQYF
TRBV29-1,TRBJ2-1,CSADRPGRNEQFF
TRBV5-4,TRBJ1-2,CASSPKDRLPYGYTF
TRBV5-6,TRBJ2-7,CASSLGGASYEQYF
TRBV6-1,TRBJ1-2,CASSVEQPAFYGYTF
TRBV29-1,TRBJ1-1,CSVGSVRAAGTEAFF
TRBV2,TRBJ1-1,CASSAGLGTEAFF
TRBV7-8,TRBJ1-2,CASSFGGNYGYTF
TRBV4-1,TRBJ1-5,CASSQDEQGRQPQHF
TRBV7-2,TRBJ1-2,CASSRGQINYGYTF
TRBV30,TRBJ1-6,CAWSGTGPISYNSPLHF
TRBV5-1,TRBJ2-7,CASSLGTGGFYEQYF
TRBV9,TRBJ2-1,CASSVAGGQAGEQFF
TRBV2,TRBJ2-3,CASMQAVKYF
TRBV11-2,TRBJ2-2,CASSGGRELFF